The 17 T cell receptor beta chains below were found in one sample sequenced in a study of blood T cell repertoires in COVID-19. TCRdb's table, derived via immunoSEQ multiplex PCR, lists solely in-frame clones and lacks some. The sample has some 74,000 clones; over 75% are singletons. The specimen was peripheral blood. These receptors all stem from a man aged 45-65 years with acute or convalescent COVID-19.

The rearrangement uses TRBV10-3 and TRBJ2-1, with 9 bases that match TRBD1. J gave up 6 bases and V 0 bases, and 9 bases lay outside the gene matches. Germline V lookup: CDR1 ENHRY, CDR2 SYGVKD. CDR3 length: 17 residues. The CDR3 loop is CAISESETGGSPNEQFF. In nucleotides, the CDR3 is TGTGCCATCAGTGAGTCTGAAACAGGGGGCTCCCCCAATGAGCAGTTCTTC.

The rearrangement joins TRBV7-8 to TRBJ2-3, with TRBD2 identical over 14 bases. V was pared by 1 base and J by 2 bases, with 5 bases of the junction left unmatched. This CDR3 spans 18 amino acids. Germline V gene data show CDR1 as SGHVS and CDR2 as FQNEAQ. CDR3 in DNA: TGTGCCAGCAGCTTAGTGGGGACTAGCGGGGGCAACACAGATACGCAGTATTTT. Translation: CASSLVGTSGGNTDTQYF. The full variable domain, completed using reference TRBV7-8 and TRBJ2-3, is GAGVSQSPRYKVAKRGQDVALRCDPISGHVSLFWYQQALGQGPEFLTYFQNEAQLDKSGLPSDRFFAERPEGSVSTLKIQRTQQEDSAVYLCASSLVGTSGGNTDTQYFGPGTRLTVL.

This clone was seen a handful of times. The chain joins TRBV10-2 to TRBJ1-5; D is perhaps TRBD1 (6 bases). Germline values: CDR1 WSHSY, CDR2 SAAADI. Deletions cut 6 bases from V and 7 bases from J, with 13 bases between. The CDR3 has 13 amino acids. CDR3 sequence: CASRRTVGQPQHF. The CDR3 coding sequence is TGCGCCAGCAGACGGACAGTTGGACAGCCCCAGCATTTT.

The gene calls are TRBV5-1 and TRBJ2-3; TRBD1 matches at 10 bases. The CDR3 covers 15 residues. CDR1 is SGHRS and CDR2 is YFSETQ in the germline V gene. Losses at the gene ends were 4 bases for V and 2 bases for J; bases not matched to a gene: 4. CDR3 amino acids: CASSHGQGDTDTQYF. The CDR3 bases are TGCGCCAGCAGCCACGGACAGGGGGACACAGATACGCAGTATTTT.

This chain connects TRBV6-5 to TRBJ2-3; 8 bases are shared with TRBD2. This CDR3 comprises 15 residues. Germline V CDR1 and CDR2: MNHEY, SVGAGI. V lost 7 bases, J lost 1 base, and 7 bases stayed unmatched. CDR3 sequence: CASTSPGLGTDTQYF. The CDR3, as DNA: TGTGCCAGCACCTCTCCGGGACTAGGCACAGATACGCAGTATTTT.

CDR3 nucleotide sequence: TGTGCCAGCAGCCCTCGACTAGGCGCCTACAATGAGCAGTTCTTC. This gives the protein CASSPRLGAYNEQFF. The chain combines TRBV7-3 with TRBJ2-1; tentatively, D is TRBD2 (6 bases). Germline V CDR1 and CDR2: SGHTA, FQGTGA. The V end was cut by 5 bases, the J end by 2 bases, with 13 bases between. The CDR3 spans 15 residues.

The rearrangement uses TRBV27 and TRBJ2-1; TRBD2 agrees at 8 bases. The germline gives CDR1 MNHEY, CDR2 SMNVEV (reference sequence). Unmatched junction bases numbered 16, after V lost 6 bases and J lost 6 bases. The CDR3 sequence is 17 residues long. CDR3 protein: CASSPPKTGGFLNEQFF. CDR3 nucleotide sequence: TGTGCCAGCAGCCCCCCCAAGACGGGGGGGTTCCTCAATGAGCAGTTCTTC.

The V and J genes are TRBV12-5 and TRBJ2-3; weak D call: TRBD1 (6 bases). CDR3 size: 17 residues. Trimming shortened V by 4 bases and J by 0 bases, and 17 bases separated the two germline ends. Per germline, CDR1 LGHNT and CDR2 FRNRAP. The chain's CDR3 is CASGSILTGSSTDTQYF. CDR3 sequence (DNA): TGTGCTAGTGGTTCTATACTCACAGGGTCAAGCACAGATACGCAGTATTTT.

V and J are TRBV3-1 (or the pseudogene TRBV3-2) and TRBJ1-1; no clear D gene. CDR1 and CDR2 from the germline V gene are LGHDT and YNNKEL (reference sequence). V was trimmed by 3 bases and J by 1 base, leaving 12 bases between them. CDR3 size: 15 residues. The CDR3 DNA is TGTGCCAGCAGCCAGCTTCCAAACAAGAACACTGAAGCTTTCTTT. It is translated as CASSQLPNKNTEAFF.

The chain couples TRBV6-5 to TRBJ2-7, with 7 bases matching TRBD1. V lost 3 bases and J lost 4; bases outside the gene matches: 9. Germline CDR1 MNHEY, CDR2 SVGAGI. The CDR3 extends over 15 amino acids. The CDR3 DNA reads TGTGCCAGCAGTTATTCGACAGGGACCCCTTACGAGCAGTACTTC. Translation: CASSYSTGTPYEQYF.

The chain couples TRBV25-1 to TRBJ1-1; TRBD1 matches at 9 bases. The CDR3 loop spans 14 amino acids. Germline lookup yields CDR1 MGHDK and CDR2 SYGVNS. Trimming at V came to 6 bases and at J to 10 bases, leaving 12 bases not matched to a gene. The CDR3 DNA reads TGTGCCAGCAGAGCAGCGCGGACAGGGGTGACAGCTTTCTTT. It yields the protein CASRAARTGVTAFF.

V gene TRBV7-3 combines with J gene TRBJ2-2; D gene unclear. CDR3 size: 14 residues. V shed 1 base and J shed 1 base, with 4 bases lying between them. The germline CDR1 and CDR2 sequences are SGHTA and FQGTGA. CDR3 DNA: TGTGCCAGCAGCTTAAGAGAGAACACCGGGGAGCTGTTTTTT. It translates to CASSLRENTGELFF.

The chain uses TRBV7-7 and TRBJ2-2; 10 bases map to TRBD2. The CDR3 extends over 17 amino acids. J was trimmed by 4 bases and V by 1 base; bases with no gene match: 6. Germline V gene sequence: CDR1 SSHAT, CDR2 FNYEAQ (reference sequence). Here the CDR3 DNA reads TGTGCCAGCAGCTTAGTCGTAGCTAGCGGGAGCACCGGGGAGCTGTTTTTT. Its translation is CASSLVVASGSTGELFF.

J is TRBJ1-4 and V is TRBV7-9, with D tentatively TRBD1 (6 bases). Germline lookup yields CDR1 SEHNR and CDR2 FQNEAQ (reference sequence). Between the trimmed V and J ends, which lost 4 bases and 7 bases, there was a span of 13 bases. The CDR3 loop spans 14 amino acids. The CDR3 here is CASSSQGQGEKLFF. DNA of the CDR3: TGTGCCAGCAGCTCACAGGGTCAGGGTGAAAAACTGTTTTTT.

This chain links TRBV2 with TRBJ1-5, with D perhaps matching TRBD1 (5 bases). The CDR3 totals 16 residues. Germline assignment: CDR1 SNHLY and CDR2 FYNNEI. V dropped 6 bases and J dropped 3 bases, with 18 bases sitting between them. The CDR3 DNA reads TGTGCCAGCAGGATGGGAGGAGGGGCCCTCAATCAGCCCCAGCATTTT. Translation gives CASRMGGGALNQPQHF.

This clone was counted at least ten times. This chain connects TRBV2 to TRBJ1-4; 10 bases are shared with TRBD1. This CDR3 has 15 amino acids. CDR1 is SNHLY and CDR2 is FYNNEI in the germline V gene. J gave up 7 bases and V 8 bases, and 10 bases lay outside the gene matches. This CDR3 is CASCLLTGGFEKLFF. The CDR3 DNA follows: TGTGCCAGCTGCCTCCTGACAGGGGGCTTTGAAAAACTGTTTTTT.

This clone has just one count. V gene TRBV20-1 combines with J gene TRBJ1-2; TRBD1 aligns across 10 bases. The junction had 2 bases not matched to a gene; V was cut back by 7 bases and J by 6 bases. The germline V gene encodes CDR1 DFQATT and CDR2 SNEGSKA (reference sequence). The CDR3 totals 11 residues. CDR3 in DNA: TGCAGTGGGACAGGGGGAAATGGCTACACCTTC. Amino acids: CSGTGGNGYTF.